This passage covers 21 T cell receptor beta chains from one sample sequenced in a study of control samples from healthy donors and cancer patients. The repertoire was sequenced with immunoSEQ multiplex PCR; TCRdb's copy has only in-frame clones and lacks some. The sample has some 250,000 clones; approximately 80% are singletons. Input material: PBMCs. These receptors originate from a woman in her fifties or sixties with lung cancer.

CDR3 nucleotide sequence: TGTGCCAGCACCCGGGACAGGGCTAATGAAAAACTGTTTTTT. Amino acid sequence: CASTRDRANEKLFF. The V call is TRBV7-9, the J call TRBJ1-4, with 9 bases that match TRBD1. The length of the CDR3 is 14 residues. Germline V gene data show CDR1 as SEHNR and CDR2 as FQNEAQ (reference sequence). V trimming: 7 bases; J trimming: 3 bases; junction bases outside the gene matches: 3.

This chain links TRBV6-5 with TRBJ2-6; no clear D gene. This CDR3 has 13 amino acids. CDR1 and CDR2 (germline): MNHEY, SVGAGI. V was trimmed by 6 bases and J by 4 bases, leaving 7 bases between them. This chain's CDR3 is CASRKEGANVLTF. CDR3 nucleotide sequence: TGTGCCAGCAGAAAGGAGGGGGCCAACGTCCTGACTTTC.

The chain couples TRBV6-6 to TRBJ1-2; D not resolved. With 4 bases removed from V and 9 bases from J, the gap between germline ends came to 12 bases. Germline-derived CDR1 and CDR2 are MNHNY and SVGAGI (reference sequence). The CDR3 is 12 amino acids. CDR3 amino acids: CASSSGTGSYTF. CDR3 bases: TGTGCCAGCAGTTCGGGCACGGGGAGCTACACCTTC.

The V and J genes are TRBV5-4 and TRBJ2-5, with 10 nucleotides matching TRBD2. The CDR3 contains 15 residues. From germline, CDR1 is SGHNT and CDR2 YYREEE (reference sequence). J lost 4 bases, V lost 4 bases, and 7 bases had no gene match. Here the CDR3 DNA reads TGTGCCAGCAGCGTTAGCGGGGGGCATATAGAGACCCAGTACTTC. It codes for CASSVSGGHIETQYF.

The chain employs TRBV3-1 (or the pseudogene TRBV3-2) and TRBJ2-7; D gene ambiguous. The CDR3 spans 15 residues. V was cut by 3 bases and J by 0 bases, with 12 bases left in between. In germline, CDR1 is LGHDT, CDR2 YNNKEL (reference sequence). CDR3 sequence: CASSQGWASSYEQYF. Written as DNA, the CDR3 is TGTGCCAGCAGCCAGGGCTGGGCTAGCTCCTACGAGCAGTACTTC.

CDR3 sequence: CASTQDGGSPYEQYF. The DNA for the CDR3 is TGTGCCAGCACCCAGGACGGGGGGTCTCCCTACGAGCAGTACTTC. V and J are TRBV19 and TRBJ2-7; 7 nucleotides line up with TRBD2. The CDR3 runs to 15 residues. Losses at the gene ends were 9 bases for V and 2 bases for J; bases not matched to a gene: 13. Germline V gives CDR1 LNHDA, CDR2 SQIVND (reference sequence).

V usage is TRBV9 and J usage is TRBJ2-2; D not certain. Germline V gene lookup returns CDR1 SGDLS and CDR2 YYNGEE. The CDR3 consists of 13 residues. V was shortened by 4 bases and J by 6 bases, with 10 bases between the two germline ends. The CDR3 is CASSLRPPGELFF. CDR3 nucleotides: TGTGCCAGCAGCTTACGACCGCCCGGGGAGCTGTTTTTT.

The genes are TRBV28 and TRBJ1-5, with TRBD1 identical over 10 bases. Per germline, CDR1 MDHEN and CDR2 SYDVKM. This CDR3 is 17 amino acids long. With V trimmed by 4 bases and J by 2 bases, 8 bases remained unmatched. This CDR3 reads CASSSGTGDVGNQPQHF. The DNA for the CDR3 is TGTGCCAGCAGTTCCGGGACAGGGGATGTGGGCAATCAGCCCCAGCATTTT.

V is TRBV27 and J is TRBJ1-3, with TRBD1 matching 8 bases. The CDR3 totals 13 residues. V lost 5 bases and J lost 9; bases outside the gene matches: 6. The germline gives CDR1 MNHEY, CDR2 SMNVEV (reference sequence). CDR3 in amino acids: CASSAYRGGTIYF. DNA for the CDR3: TGTGCCAGCAGTGCCTACAGGGGGGGCACCATATATTTT.

This clone was counted once. The genes are TRBV2 and TRBJ1-6; tentative D call: TRBD1 (5 bases). From germline, CDR1 is SNHLY and CDR2 FYNNEI. V was pared by 4 bases and J by 7 bases, with 8 bases between. This CDR3 has 13 amino acids. CDR3 bases: TGTGCCAGCAGTGGACAGCAAAATTCACCCCTCCACTTT. Residues: CASSGQQNSPLHF.

The gene calls are TRBV5-8 and TRBJ1-5, with 10 nucleotides matching TRBD1. V was pared by 6 bases and J by 5 bases, with 11 bases of the junction left unmatched. The CDR3 totals 16 residues. Germline CDR1 SGHTS, CDR2 YDEGEE. This chain's CDR3 is CASIPGAGQGDQPQHF. The CDR3 DNA follows: TGTGCCAGCATCCCAGGAGCTGGACAGGGGGATCAGCCCCAGCATTTT.

The chain uses TRBV7-3 and TRBJ2-2; D is possibly TRBD1 or TRBD2 (6 bases each). The CDR3 has 16 amino acids. Looked up from germline, CDR1 is SGHTA and CDR2 is FQGTGA. V lost 7 bases, J lost 6 bases, and 21 bases lay in between. The CDR3 bases are TGTGCCAGCACCCATAGCGGAGGGGGGTACCCCGGGGAGCTGTTTTTT. Its protein product is CASTHSGGGYPGELFF.

The chain carries TRBV5-1 and TRBJ1-6; D is unresolved. Germline CDR1 is SGHRS and CDR2 is YFSETQ. V lost 4 bases and J lost 14, with 13 bases in between. This CDR3 has 12 residues. The CDR3 nucleotides read TGCGCCAGCAGCGATGACGGGCGAGCCCTCCACTTT. As protein: CASSDDGRALHF.

The rearrangement uses TRBV21-1 and TRBJ1-1. TRBV21-1 is a documented pseudogene. This CDR3 contains 14 residues. CDR3: CASSNPGPRTEAFF. Written as DNA, the CDR3 is TGTGCCAGCAGCAACCCGGGGCCAAGGACTGAAGCTTTCTTT.

The chain carries TRBV24-1 and TRBJ2-3; 7 bases are a match to TRBD2. Germline CDR1 is KGHDR and CDR2 is SFDVKD. The CDR3 runs to 15 residues. V lost 4 bases to trimming and J lost 0 bases; unmatched junction nucleotides: 3. The CDR3 coding sequence is TGTGCCACCAGTGAAGAGCGGGAAAGCACAGATACGCAGTATTTT. Its protein is CATSEERESTDTQYF.

This chain uses TRBV7-3 with TRBJ2-7; 12 bases align to TRBD1. Unmatched junction bases numbered 10, after V lost 5 bases and J lost 5 bases. There are 16 residues in the CDR3. Germline lookup yields CDR1 SGHTA and CDR2 FQGTGA. CDR3 in DNA: TGTGCCAGCAGCCCCTTGCCGGGACAGGGGGCAGACGAGCAGTACTTC. Translation gives CASSPLPGQGADEQYF.

The chain uses TRBV7-7 and TRBJ1-4; D is ambiguous. Germline V CDR1 and CDR2: SSHAT, FNYEAQ (reference sequence). This CDR3 has 15 amino acids. In nucleotides, the CDR3 is TGTGCTAGCGGCCAAACCTCTTCAACTAATGAAAAACTGTTTTTT. This encodes CASGQTSSTNEKLFF.

V usage is TRBV4-1 and J usage is TRBJ1-2; D gene unclear. CDR3 length: 15 amino acids. V dropped 0 bases and J dropped 1 base, with 9 bases sitting between them. Germline CDR1 MGHRA, CDR2 YSYEKL. As DNA, the CDR3 is TGCGCCAGCAGCCAAGATCACCCAAATAACTATGGCTACACCTTC. Translated: CASSQDHPNNYGYTF.

The rearrangement links TRBV3-1 (or the pseudogene TRBV3-2) to TRBJ2-7, with 7 positions matching TRBD1. Unmatched junction bases numbered 10, after V lost 1 base and J lost 4 bases. The CDR3 consists of 16 residues. Germline CDR1 is LGHDT and CDR2 is YNNKEL (reference sequence). The CDR3 loop reads CASSQVRGQGVYEQYF. The CDR3 coding sequence is TGTGCCAGCAGCCAAGTTCGGGGCCAGGGGGTATACGAGCAGTACTTC.

Only a few counts were recorded for this clone. The rearrangement links TRBV4-1 to TRBJ1-6, with 7 positions matching TRBD1. V dropped 5 bases and J dropped 0; count of bases not matched to a gene: 10. This CDR3 is 18 amino acids long. Germline V lookup: CDR1 MGHRA, CDR2 YSYEKL. The CDR3 protein is CASSSQTGIISYNSPLHF. The DNA for the CDR3 is TGCGCCAGCAGCTCCCAGACAGGGATTATCTCCTATAATTCACCCCTCCACTTT.

The chain employs TRBV9 and TRBJ1-5; weak D call: TRBD1 (6 bases). There are 15 residues in the CDR3. Germline V gives CDR1 SGDLS, CDR2 YYNGEE. V dropped 0 bases and J dropped 0 bases, with 7 bases sitting between them. The CDR3, as DNA: TGTGCCAGCAGCGTAGGGACAGTTAGCAATCAGCCCCAGCATTTT. Amino acid sequence: CASSVGTVSNQPQHF.